Below, 25 T cell receptor beta chains from the same sample are listed, as sequenced in a study of CD8 T cells in Susac syndrome. Random hexamers were used to reverse transcribe an amount of about 0.45 to 1 ug RNA. MiXCR, run by TCRdb on the immunoSEQ multiplex PCR reads, gives a single entry per CDR3 protein. The data hold some 160,000 distinct CDR3 sequences, with approximately 94% observed a single time. What was sequenced was CD4+ T cells from PBMCs. The receptors come from a human donor with Susac syndrome.

This chain links TRBV25-1 with TRBJ1-1, with 9 bases fitting TRBD1. Germline CDR1 and CDR2: MGHDK and SYGVNS. The junction had 4 bases not matched to a gene; V was cut back by 1 base and J by 4 bases. The length of the CDR3 is 15 residues. CDR3 in DNA: TGTGCCAGCAGTGAATTGGGACAGGGACCCACTGAAGCTTTCTTT. Amino acids: CASSELGQGPTEAFF.

This chain links TRBV20-1 with TRBJ2-5; D is perhaps TRBD2 (6 bases). Trimming shortened V by 6 bases and J by 1 base, and 12 bases separated the two germline ends. This CDR3 spans 13 amino acids. Germline values: CDR1 DFQATT, CDR2 SNEGSKA (reference sequence). The CDR3 sequence is CSALARPQETQYF. The DNA for the CDR3 is TGCAGTGCGCTAGCGAGGCCCCAAGAGACCCAGTACTTC.

The V call is TRBV6-5, the J call TRBJ2-2; TRBD1 agrees at 10 bases. V gave up 8 bases and J gave up 3 bases; unmatched junction bases: 3. CDR3 length: 14 amino acids. From germline, CDR1 is MNHEY and CDR2 SVGAGI. In DNA, the CDR3 is TGTGCCAGCCGGACAGGGGGGGACACCGGGGAGCTGTTTTTT. Protein: CASRTGGDTGELFF.

This clonotype was detected a few times. The V and J genes are TRBV7-9 and TRBJ2-3; either TRBD1 or TRBD2 may supply D (5 bases each). Per germline, CDR1 SEHNR and CDR2 FQNEAQ (reference sequence). The CDR3 has 14 amino acids. V lost 5 bases and J 1 base, leaving 10 bases between the germline ends. Written as DNA, the CDR3 is TGTGCCAGCAGCCCTAGCAGGGGCACAGATACGCAGTATTTT. The encoded protein is CASSPSRGTDTQYF.

The genes are TRBV5-1 and TRBJ2-3, with D possibly TRBD2 on 6 matching bases. The CDR3 is 13 amino acids. CDR1 and CDR2 from the germline V gene are SGHRS and YFSETQ. V lost 0 bases to trimming and J lost 5 bases, with 7 bases between them. The CDR3 nucleotides are TGCGCCAGCAGCTTGGAAGCGGGAGATACGCAGTATTTT. Protein product: CASSLEAGDTQYF.

V is TRBV6-6 and J is TRBJ1-5, with D unresolved. Germline V gene sequence: CDR1 MNHNY, CDR2 SVGAGI (reference sequence). The germline V and J ends were trimmed by 6 bases and 0 bases, with 3 bases remaining between them. This CDR3 comprises 12 residues. CDR3 sequence (DNA): TGTGCCAGCAGGGGTAGCAATCAGCCCCAGCATTTT. This sequence encodes CASRGSNQPQHF.

The chain uses TRBV3-1 and TRBJ2-5; D is tentatively TRBD1 or TRBD2 (5 bases each). The V gene's germline CDR1 is LGHDT and CDR2 YNNKEL (reference sequence). CDR3 length: 16 residues. V shed 4 bases and J shed 4 bases, with 19 bases lying between them. This chain's CDR3 is CASSRPQGPVGETQYF. CDR3 DNA sequence: TGTGCCAGCAGCCGACCGCAGGGACCGGTGGGAGAGACCCAGTACTTC.

Of note for this clonotype: The junction does not match germline at one end; this may be a read error. This chain joins TRBV7-9 and TRBJ2-7; 7 nucleotides agree with TRBD1. Germline V lookup: CDR1 SEHNR, CDR2 FQNEAQ (reference sequence). This CDR3 region has 11 residues. The CDR3 region has the DNA TGTGCCAGCAGCCGACAGGGCTCGCCAATGTTC. This codes for CASSRQGSPMF.

The genes are TRBV9 and TRBJ2-2; a possible D gene is TRBD1 (5 bases). CDR3 length: 16 amino acids. Germline-derived CDR1 and CDR2 are SGDLS and YYNGEE. The V gene lost 4 bases and the J gene lost 0 bases, with 13 bases spanning the gap. The CDR3 DNA is TGTGCCAGCAGCTCCCAGGGAAATGCGAACACCGGGGAGCTGTTTTTT. It is translated as CASSSQGNANTGELFF.

This chain connects TRBV7-3 to TRBJ1-1, with D possibly matching TRBD1 (5 bases). CDR1 is SGHTA, CDR2 FQGTGA, per germline. The CDR3 sequence is 13 residues long. The ends were cut back, 5 bases at V and 4 bases at J, with 11 bases in the middle. This CDR3 reads CASSRFGGTEAFF. Written as DNA, the CDR3 is TGTGCCAGCAGCCGGTTCGGGGGCACTGAAGCTTTCTTT.

V and J are TRBV15 and TRBJ2-2; no definite D call. The germline V and J ends were trimmed by 3 bases and 0 bases, with 11 bases remaining between them. This CDR3 has 16 amino acids. Germline V gene lookup returns CDR1 LNHNV and CDR2 YYDKDF (reference sequence). The DNA for the CDR3 is TGTGCCACCAGCAGGTCTATGATAGCGAACACCGGGGAGCTGTTTTTT. Protein product: CATSRSMIANTGELFF.

This clonotype appeared a single time. The V and J genes are TRBV20-1 and TRBJ2-7; 10 bases are a match to TRBD2. Germline V lookup: CDR1 DFQATT, CDR2 SNEGSKA (reference sequence). Germline trimming cut 0 bases from V and 4 bases from J; bases unmatched to any gene: 3. The CDR3 is 14 residues long. The CDR3, as DNA: TGCAGTGCTAGAGATCTAGCGGGAGCTTACGAGCAGTACTTC. It yields the protein CSARDLAGAYEQYF.

The V and J genes are TRBV20-1 and TRBJ1-6; D is ambiguous. Trimming removed 0 bases at V and 7 bases at J, with 7 bases between. The CDR3 has 13 residues. Looked up from germline, CDR1 is DFQATT and CDR2 is SNEGSKA (reference sequence). CDR3 region: CSARDRINSPLHF. The CDR3 bases are TGCAGTGCTAGAGACCGAATAAATTCACCCCTCCACTTT.

The genes are TRBV7-2 and TRBJ2-3; tentatively, D is TRBD1 or TRBD2 (5 bases each). V was shortened by 2 bases and J by 6 bases, with 9 bases between the two germline ends. CDR3 length: 13 residues. CDR1 and CDR2 from the germline V gene are SGHTA and FQGNSA. CDR3 in DNA: TGTGCCAGCAGCTTATTGGGGGAGGATACGCAGTATTTT. Translation gives CASSLLGEDTQYF.

V usage is TRBV12-3 or TRBV12-4 and J usage is TRBJ1-2, with 8 bases fitting TRBD1. The V segment lost 6 bases and the J segment 7 bases; nucleotides outside the gene matches: 13. The CDR3 is 15 residues long. CDR3 region: CASSPAGQGVRGYTF. The DNA for the CDR3 is TGTGCCAGCAGCCCGGCCGGACAGGGAGTACGTGGCTACACCTTC.

This clonotype appeared a few times. The chain links TRBV6-5 to TRBJ2-7, with D tentatively TRBD1 (5 bases). The CDR3 is 11 residues long. Trimming shortened V by 2 bases and J by 12 bases, and 11 bases separated the two germline ends. Germline assignment: CDR1 MNHEY and CDR2 SVGAGI. The CDR3 region has the DNA TGTGCCAGCAGTTACCGACAGAGGTGGTACTTC. It translates to CASSYRQRWYF.

This clonotype was seen only once. The chain carries TRBV15 and TRBJ1-6; no definite D call. V gave up 0 bases and J gave up 7 bases, with 13 bases separating them. The CDR3 length is 16 residues. Looked up from germline, CDR1 is LNHNV and CDR2 is YYDKDF (reference sequence). The CDR3: CATSRDFDTKNSPLHF. CDR3 in DNA: TGTGCCACCAGCAGAGATTTTGACACCAAAAATTCACCCCTCCACTTT.

The chain links TRBV20-1 to TRBJ2-3, with 7 bases lining up with TRBD2. V shed 3 bases, J shed 0 bases, and the junction held 6 bases outside the gene matches. CDR1 is DFQATT and CDR2 is SNEGSKA in the germline V gene (reference sequence). This CDR3 is 15 amino acids long. The CDR3: CSASISGRSTDTQYF. The CDR3 nucleotides are TGCAGTGCTAGTATTAGCGGGCGTAGCACAGATACGCAGTATTTT.

The chain links TRBV25-1 to TRBJ1-6; maybe TRBD1 (6 bases). Germline V gene sequence: CDR1 MGHDK, CDR2 SYGVNS. This CDR3 has 14 residues. In DNA form, the CDR3 reads TGTGCAGGCCGAGGCAGGGGAAATAATTCACCCCTCCACTTT. Its translation: CAGRGRGNNSPLHF.

The V gene is TRBV20-1, the J gene TRBJ2-3, with TRBD2 matching 8 bases. The germline CDR1 and CDR2 sequences are DFQATT and SNEGSKA (reference sequence). J lost 3 bases, V lost 5 bases, and 13 bases had no gene match. The CDR3 contains 16 residues. This CDR3 is CSASRPGLVLTDTQYF. The DNA of the CDR3 is TGCAGTGCTTCAAGGCCGGGACTAGTCCTAACAGATACGCAGTATTTT.

The genes are TRBV19 and TRBJ2-4; 7 bases are shared with TRBD1. CDR1 and CDR2 from the germline V gene are LNHDA and SQIVND (reference sequence). CDR3 length: 14 residues. V lost 4 bases and J lost 5; bases outside the gene matches: 5. The CDR3 sequence: CASSNRGRENIQYF. CDR3 DNA sequence: TGTGCCAGTAGTAACAGGGGAAGAGAAAACATTCAGTACTTC.

The rearrangement links TRBV15 to TRBJ2-2, with 9 bases that match TRBD2. This CDR3 contains 16 residues. CDR1 LNHNV and CDR2 YYDKDF come from the germline V gene (reference sequence). V lost 0 bases to trimming and J lost 3 bases; unmatched junction nucleotides: 2. CDR3 sequence (DNA): TGTGCCACCAGCAGAGAAGCGGGGGGATACACCGGGGAGCTGTTTTTT. Its translation: CATSREAGGYTGELFF.

The chain uses TRBV6-2 or TRBV6-3 and TRBJ2-7; D possibly corresponds to TRBD1 (5 bases). V lost 2 bases, J lost 10 bases, and 9 bases lay in between. This CDR3 is built from 11 residues. CDR1 and CDR2 (germline): MNHEY, SVGEGT. CDR3 in DNA: TGTGCCAGCAGTTACGGGGCAGTACAGTACTTC. It translates to CASSYGAVQYF.

The rearrangement links TRBV4-3 to TRBJ2-1; 10 bases are shared with TRBD1. The CDR3 contains 18 residues. J lost 7 bases, V lost 0 bases, and 12 bases had no gene match. The V gene's germline CDR1 is LGHNA and CDR2 YSLEER. CDR3 nucleotide sequence: TGCGCCAGCAGCCAAGATTCGGTTCGGGACAGGGGCCAGAATGAGCAGTTCTTC. Its protein is CASSQDSVRDRGQNEQFF.

The rearrangement uses TRBV20-1 and TRBJ2-5; D is undetermined. The CDR3 contains 12 residues. Germline CDR1 reads DFQATT; CDR2 reads SNEGSKA (reference sequence). V was clipped by 6 bases and J by 3 bases, with 11 bases between them. CDR3 bases: TGCAGTGCCCTCCAGAGGAAAGAGACCCAGTACTTC. As protein: CSALQRKETQYF.